In its sample, the clone carrying this T cell receptor beta chain was seen a few times. Its matching antigen is unknown. The source of the sample is a study of cytomegalovirus exposure and HLA in healthy donors. Study details: In a later analysis, the roughly 120 validation repertoires were reported to have used the same platform as the roughly 600 first-cohort repertoires.

The CDR3 runs 14 residues. The V end was cut by 4 bases, the J end by 2 bases, with 11 bases between. Germline values: CDR1 SGHRS, CDR2 YFSETQ. Study-wide findings and caveats: The listing of some 170 TCR beta chains classed them as cytomegalovirus-associated.

Sequencing was performed with immunoSEQ multiplex PCR; in TCRdb, only in-frame clones are kept and a portion is missing. This table has approximately 270,000 clones, roughly 87% appearing once. This receptor was obtained from a man aged 18 to 29 in good health and CMV-seropositive. Sequencing was done on a sample of PBMCs. The V call is TRBV5-1, the J call TRBJ2-3, with D hard to call. The CDR3, as DNA: TGCGCCAGCAGCCTAGGGCAGTACACAGATACGCAGTATTTT. Amino acids: CASSLGQYTDTQYF.